The T cell receptor (beta chain) under discussion was sequenced for a study of CD8 T cells in Susac syndrome (dated 2019 in TCRdb). Background for the entire study: Repertoire sequencing was used to test whether CD8+ T cell activation and differentiation in Susac syndrome was antigen driven. The clonality of the CD8+ T cell repertoire was compared across more than 9 healthy donors, roughly 14 Susac syndrome patients and fewer than 16 multiple sclerosis patients.

High-throughput TCR beta sequencing profiled peripheral blood CD8+ and CD4+ T cells from healthy donors, Susac syndrome patients and multiple sclerosis patients. Treatment-naive patients with stable or active relapsing-remitting disease fulfilling revised McDonald criteria were used as multiple sclerosis controls. Bulk CD8+ and CD4+ T cells were purified by magnetic negative isolation, while CD8+ TEMRA cells were enriched using FACS. Blood was drawn into EDTA tubes, processed within 24 hours, and PBMCs were isolated by density gradient centrifugation. PBMCs intended for TCR sequencing were frozen in liquid nitrogen and were later thawed in a 37 degrees C water bath. The sorted or isolated CD4+, CD8+ and CD8+ TEMRA cells had a purity of 90% or higher. RNA was extracted using the RNeasy kit, and about 0.5 to 1 ug of the RNA was reverse transcribed with random hexamers. The immunoSEQ multiplex PCR assay, which covers 54 Vbeta and 13 Jbeta segments, was used to amplify TCR beta CDR3 regions. To correct PCR amplification bias, a synthetic template baseline was used for both primer optimization and computational correction. The paper's data handling went like this. Reads were annotated to V, D and J genes according to IMGT and were analyzed with immunoSEQ Analyzer, with only productive sequences retained. Clonality was computed as one minus Shannon entropy normalized by log2 of the number of productive unique sequences. Public and private clones were assessed among the 100 most prevalent clones of each patient and control. Clones were defined as Susac-specific if absent from the healthy and MS cohorts, from 900 to 1,300 published viral clones and from other ImmuneACCESS disease sequences. Starting from the raw public reads, TCRdb applied fastp trimming at Q25, assembled clones with MiXCR and retained in-frame beta chains. When rows share a CDR3 protein, they turn into one entry using the most common DNA and genes. None of the V and J calls come from the authors' own analysis; TCRdb made them. The sample profile shows some 150,000 distinct CDR3 sequences; nearly 97% of them were found once. 0.14% to 0.15% of the sample is taken by the ten largest.

With respect to this clonotype: Its antigen is currently not known. Base quality data are lacking; no much larger clone is found one base away.

General study outcomes and caveats: The number of individuals in the TCR sequencing and HLA analysis was recognized as being relatively small.

This sequence originates from a human donor with multiple sclerosis. The specimen was CD8+ T cells from PBMCs.

The nucleotide sequence reads TGCAGTGCTAGTAGTTTGAAAGCGGGGGTCCTACAAGAGACCCAGTACTTC. The resulting protein is CSASSLKAGVLQETQYF. The rearranged chain carries TRBV20-1 and TRBJ2-5; TRBD2 matches 8 bases in the middle. CDR1 and CDR2 are drawn from the germline V gene (reference sequence): DFQATT, SNEGSKA. V is trimmed back by 3 bases and J by 2 bases, and the junction contains 14 bases that no gene match accounts for. Measured from the cysteine to the phenylalanine, the CDR3 is 17 residues long. CDR3 DNA is the only sequence kept; it has 51 bases, read in frame from the first base.